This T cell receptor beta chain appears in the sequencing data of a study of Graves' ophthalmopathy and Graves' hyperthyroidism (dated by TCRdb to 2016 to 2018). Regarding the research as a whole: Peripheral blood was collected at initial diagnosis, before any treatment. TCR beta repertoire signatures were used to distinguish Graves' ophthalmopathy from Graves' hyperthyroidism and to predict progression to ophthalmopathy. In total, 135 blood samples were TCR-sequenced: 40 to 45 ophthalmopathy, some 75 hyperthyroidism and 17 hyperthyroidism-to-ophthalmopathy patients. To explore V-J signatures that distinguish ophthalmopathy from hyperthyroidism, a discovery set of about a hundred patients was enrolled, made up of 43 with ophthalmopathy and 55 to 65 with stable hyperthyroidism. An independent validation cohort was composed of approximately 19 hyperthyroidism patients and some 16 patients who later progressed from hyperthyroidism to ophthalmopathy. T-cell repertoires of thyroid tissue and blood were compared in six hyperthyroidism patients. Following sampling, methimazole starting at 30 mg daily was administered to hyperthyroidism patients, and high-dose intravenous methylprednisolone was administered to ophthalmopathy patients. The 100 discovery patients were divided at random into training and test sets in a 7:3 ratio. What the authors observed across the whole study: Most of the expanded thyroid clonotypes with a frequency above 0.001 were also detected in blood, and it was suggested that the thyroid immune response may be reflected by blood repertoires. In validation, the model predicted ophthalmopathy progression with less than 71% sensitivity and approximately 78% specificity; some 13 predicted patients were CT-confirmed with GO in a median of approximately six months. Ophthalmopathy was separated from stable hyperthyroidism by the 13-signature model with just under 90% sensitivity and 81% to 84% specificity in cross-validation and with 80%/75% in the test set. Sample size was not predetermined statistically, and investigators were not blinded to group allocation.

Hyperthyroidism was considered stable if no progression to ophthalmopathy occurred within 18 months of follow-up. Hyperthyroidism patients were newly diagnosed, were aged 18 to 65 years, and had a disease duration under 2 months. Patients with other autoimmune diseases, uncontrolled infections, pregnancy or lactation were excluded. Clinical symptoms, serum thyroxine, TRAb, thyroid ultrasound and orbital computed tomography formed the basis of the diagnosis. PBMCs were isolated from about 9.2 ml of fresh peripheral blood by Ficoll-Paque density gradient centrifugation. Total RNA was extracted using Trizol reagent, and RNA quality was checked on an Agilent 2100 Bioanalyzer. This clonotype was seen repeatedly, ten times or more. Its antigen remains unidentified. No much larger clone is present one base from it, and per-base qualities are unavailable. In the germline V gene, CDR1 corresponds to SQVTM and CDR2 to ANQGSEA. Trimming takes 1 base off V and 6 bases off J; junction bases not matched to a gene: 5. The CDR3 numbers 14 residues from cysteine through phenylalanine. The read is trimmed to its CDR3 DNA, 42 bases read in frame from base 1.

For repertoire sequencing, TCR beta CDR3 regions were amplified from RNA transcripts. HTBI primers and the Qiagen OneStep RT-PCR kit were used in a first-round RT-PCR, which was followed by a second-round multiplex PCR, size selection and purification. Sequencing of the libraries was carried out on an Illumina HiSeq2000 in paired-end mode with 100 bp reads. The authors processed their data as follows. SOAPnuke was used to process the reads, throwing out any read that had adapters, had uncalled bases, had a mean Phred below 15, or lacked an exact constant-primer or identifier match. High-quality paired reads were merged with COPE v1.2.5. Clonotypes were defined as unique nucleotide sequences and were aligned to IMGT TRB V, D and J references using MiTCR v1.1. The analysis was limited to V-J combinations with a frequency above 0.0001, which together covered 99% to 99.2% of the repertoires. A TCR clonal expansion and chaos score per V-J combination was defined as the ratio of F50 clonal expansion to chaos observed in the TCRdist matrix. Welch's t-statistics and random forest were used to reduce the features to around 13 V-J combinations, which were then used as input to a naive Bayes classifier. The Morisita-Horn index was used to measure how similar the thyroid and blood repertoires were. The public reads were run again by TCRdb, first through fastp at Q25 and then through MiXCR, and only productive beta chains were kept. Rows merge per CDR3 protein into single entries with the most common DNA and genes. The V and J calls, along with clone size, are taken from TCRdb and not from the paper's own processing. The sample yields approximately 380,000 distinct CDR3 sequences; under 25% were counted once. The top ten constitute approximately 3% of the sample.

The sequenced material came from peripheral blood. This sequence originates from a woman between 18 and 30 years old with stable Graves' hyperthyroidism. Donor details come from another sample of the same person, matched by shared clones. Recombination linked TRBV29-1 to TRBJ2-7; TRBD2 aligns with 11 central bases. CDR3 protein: CSVEVSGLAGEQYF. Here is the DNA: TGCAGCGTTGAAGTTTCTGGACTAGCGGGCGAGCAGTACTTC.